These T cell receptor beta chains were read from a single sample in a study of cytomegalovirus exposure and HLA in healthy donors. Assay used: immunoSEQ multiplex PCR; TCRdb lists only in-frame clones, some missing. The repertoire includes roughly 200,000 clones, roughly 76% of them detected once, and roughly 2% sits in the top ten. The sequenced sample consisted of PBMCs. These receptors came from a woman aged 30 to 39 in good health and CMV-seropositive. CDR3s include the opening cysteine and the closing phenylalanine or tryptophan. D genes are given only for firm matches. Expanded clones get a size class; other rows say once, few or many, or leave the size out.

size	D	V	J	DNA	CDR3
.	.	TRBV5-4	TRBJ2-5	TGTGCCAGCCACGTCGCACTTAGCGGACAAGAGACCCAGTACTTC	CASHVALSGQETQYF
.	.	TRBV9	TRBJ1-3	TGTGCCAGCAGCGCGTACAGCTCTGGAAACACCATATATTTT	CASSAYSSGNTIYF
.	.	TRBV7-9	TRBJ1-2	TGTGCCAGCAGCGAATCGATTGGGCAGCTCTATGGCTACACCTTC	CASSESIGQLYGYTF
.	TRBD2	TRBV28	TRBJ2-4	TGTGCCAGCAGTTTATGGACTAGCGGGATGGTTTACATTCAGTACTTC	CASSLWTSGMVYIQYF
.	.	TRBV9	TRBJ2-1	TGTGCCAGCAGCGTAAGCGGGACAATGACAAACAATGAGCAGTTCTTC	CASSVSGTMTNNEQFF
.	.	TRBV5-1	TRBJ2-5	TGCGCCAGCAGCTTTCCAGAGGTGACCCAGTACTTC	CASSFPEVTQYF
.	TRBD2	TRBV5-1	TRBJ2-3	TGCGCCAGCAGCTTACCCCTAGCGGACCCTAGCACAGATACGCAGTATTTT	CASSLPLADPSTDTQYF
.	.	TRBV7-2	TRBJ2-7	TGTGCCAGCAGCTTAGTGGGGGGATCCTACGAGCAGTACTTC	CASSLVGGSYEQYF
.	.	TRBV15	TRBJ2-1	TGTGCCACCAGCAGAGGGGCCTTAACCTACAATGAGCAGTTCTTC	CATSRGALTYNEQFF
.	.	TRBV6-1	TRBJ1-3	TGTGCCAGCATGGTCTGGGCCACCATATATTTT	CASMVWATIYF
.	.	TRBV5-1	TRBJ2-5	TGCGCCAGCAGCCAGGGGGGTGAAGAGACCCAGTACTTC	CASSQGGEETQYF
.	TRBD2	TRBV5-4	TRBJ2-1	TGTGCCAGCAGCGTAGGTGGGGCTAGCGGGAGCAGTAATGAGCAGTTCTTC	CASSVGGASGSSNEQFF
few	.	TRBV18	TRBJ1-2	TGTGCCAGCTCACCACCAAATCAGGGTGGTGCGTATGGCTACACCTTC	CASSPPNQGGAYGYTF
.	.	TRBV5-1	TRBJ2-1	TGCGCCAGCAGCTCTTTGCGGTACAATGAGCAGTTCTTC	CASSSLRYNEQFF
.	.	TRBV28	TRBJ1-4	TGTGCCAGCAGTTCTGGAGGGGCCGGGACTAATGAAAAACTGTTTTTT	CASSSGGAGTNEKLFF
.	TRBD2	TRBV5-1	TRBJ2-2	TGCGCCAGCAGCTTGACACCGCGCGGGGGGGCCCCCGGGGAGCTGTTTTTT	CASSLTPRGGAPGELFF
once	.	TRBV7-2	TRBJ2-7	TGTGCCAGCAGCGCCAGGGGCTCCTACGAGCAGTACTTC	CASSARGSYEQYF
.	TRBD1	TRBV4-3	TRBJ1-5	TGCGCCAGCAGCCAAGGGACAGGGGATCGGCCCCAGCATTTT	CASSQGTGDRPQHF
.	.	TRBV6-6	TRBJ1-5	TGTGCCAGCAGTTACTCCTCCGTAAATCAGCCCCAGCATTTT	CASSYSSVNQPQHF
once	TRBD1	TRBV15	TRBJ1-2	TGTGCCACCAGCAGAGATCAGGGGGCGCGGGGCTACACCTTC	CATSRDQGARGYTF
.	TRBD2	TRBV9	TRBJ2-2	TGTGCCAGCAGCGTCCTAGCGGTGGTGGGCGGGGAGCTGTTTTTT	CASSVLAVVGGELFF
few	.	TRBV28	TRBJ1-5	TGTGCCAGCCACCAGGGCGGCGATCAGCCCCAGCATTTT	CASHQGGDQPQHF
.	TRBD2	TRBV28	TRBJ2-7	TGTGCCAGCAGGTCGGGGGGAGCAGTTCTTCTCTCCTACGAGCAGTACTTC	CASRSGGAVLLSYEQYF
.	TRBD2	TRBV7-2	TRBJ2-7	TGTGCCAGCAGCCCTCCGGGACTAGCCTACGAGCAGTACTTC	CASSPPGLAYEQYF
few	TRBD2	TRBV19	TRBJ2-1	TGTGCCAGTAGTACCGGGACTAGCGCGTACAATGAGCAGTTCTTC	CASSTGTSAYNEQFF
few	TRBD1	TRBV6-6	TRBJ1-1	TGTGCCAGCAGTGGACAGGGGAACACTGAAGCTTTCTTT	CASSGQGNTEAFF
few	.	TRBV7-3	TRBJ2-3	TGTGCCAGCAGCCGGTTCGCAGATACGCAGTATTTT	CASSRFADTQYF
.	TRBD1	TRBV7-9	TRBJ1-2	TGTGCCAACACGCTCCTGGGCAGGGGGCTTAACTTGGATGGCTACACCTTC	CANTLLGRGLNLDGYTF
few	.	TRBV27	TRBJ1-1	TGTGCCAGCGCGGGACGGCAAAACACTGAAGCTTTCTTT	CASAGRQNTEAFF
.	.	TRBV7-9	TRBJ2-7	TGTGCCAGCAGCTCCGTAGCGGAGACTTACGAGCAGTACTTC	CASSSVAETYEQYF
.	.	TRBV7-6	TRBJ2-3	TGTGCCAGCAGCGACCATGGGGCTAGCACAGATACGCAGTATTTT	CASSDHGASTDTQYF
.	TRBD2	TRBV30	TRBJ2-7	TGTGCCTGTTCCGGGGGGACCTTCGACGAGCAGTACTTC	CACSGGTFDEQYF
few	.	TRBV7-2	TRBJ2-1	TGTGCCAGCAGCTTCCGGGACACCTACAATGAGCAGTTCTTC	CASSFRDTYNEQFF
.	TRBD1	TRBV27	TRBJ2-1	TGTGCCAGCAGAACACAGGGGAATGAGCAGTTCTTC	CASRTQGNEQFF
.	.	TRBV6-1	TRBJ2-3	TGTGCCACCCAACGGGTGGGAGCAGATACGCAGTATTTT	CATQRVGADTQYF
.	TRBD1	TRBV7-2	TRBJ2-7	TGTGCCAGCAGCTTTCAAGGGACAGAAGAGCACGAGCAGTACTTC	CASSFQGTEEHEQYF
few	TRBD1	TRBV2	TRBJ2-7	TGTGCCAGCAGTGAACAGGGACAGGGGGAAGAGCAGTACTTC	CASSEQGQGEEQYF
.	.	TRBV9	TRBJ1-2	TGTGCCAGCAGCGTGTGGGGAGGTTATGGCTACACCTTC	CASSVWGGYGYTF
.	TRBD1	TRBV7-2	TRBJ2-5	TGTGCCAGCAGCAGGGACAGGGGGCGGGAGACCCAGTACTTC	CASSRDRGRETQYF
.	.	TRBV30	TRBJ1-1	TGTGCCTGGAAAGACAGGTTAAACACTGAAGCTTTCTTT	CAWKDRLNTEAFF
.	.	TRBV9	TRBJ1-6	TGTGCCAGCAGCGCGGGCCTACAGGGATACGAGGATTCACCCCTCCACTTT	CASSAGLQGYEDSPLHF
.	.	TRBV29-1	TRBJ2-3	TGCAGCGCCGAGAGTTCAGATACGCAGTATTTT	CSAESSDTQYF
.	.	TRBV6-1	TRBJ1-1	TGTGCCAGCACCCTAGAAGGCGTTTATCACGCTGAAGCTTTCTTT	CASTLEGVYHAEAFF
.	TRBD2	TRBV7-2	TRBJ2-7	TGTGCCAGCAGTTTAGGGGGGTCGGTAGCGGGAGCATACGAGCAGTACTTC	CASSLGGSVAGAYEQYF
.	.	TRBV2	TRBJ1-5	TGTGCCAGCAGTGGGACACGAACTTCCAGCAATCAGCCCCAGCATTTT	CASSGTRTSSNQPQHF
few	TRBD1	TRBV4-2	TRBJ2-5	TGTGCCAGCAGCCATCCCGGGACAGGGGGAGAGACCCAGTACTTC	CASSHPGTGGETQYF
.	.	TRBV7-3	TRBJ1-6	TGTGCCAGCAGCCCCACAGGGAGCCGAAATTCACCCCTCCACTTT	CASSPTGSRNSPLHF